This passage covers 3 T cell receptor beta chains from one sample sequenced in a study of Tregs in tolerant kidney transplant recipients (dated 2019 in TCRdb). Library preparation used the immunoSEQ multiplex PCR assay. Sourced from immuneACCESS, this table was stored by TCRdb with only in-frame sequences that have V and J called. A share of the clones is absent; for the studies checked, an unresolved V gene accounts for under half, and the remainder has no known explanation. This sample's table carries about 23,000 clones. Jointly, the top ten make up 3.5% to 4.5% of the sample. What the time point label conveys for this sample: 6 months after combined kidney and bone marrow transplant. Related donors were used in the transplants with nonmyeloablative bone marrow transplantation, and mixed chimerism was transient in the human trials. Sample: CD4+ T cells from blood (PBMCs), taken 6 months after the transplant. The receptors originated from a human patient who received a combined kidney and bone marrow transplant. Following a transplant, some T cells may be graft donor cells, not patient cells.

Regarding this clone: The read ends 3 residues shy of where the CDR3 ends; the end is completed using the germline J gene. V is TRBV5-1 and J is TRBJ2-1; TRBD2 aligns across 11 bases. V was clipped by 4 bases and J by 3 bases; unmatched bases: 3. Germline CDR1 and CDR2: SGHRS and YFSETQ. CDR3 length: 15 residues. CDR3 residues: CASSVTSGNYNEQFF. Incomplete CDR3 DNA: TGCGCCAGCAGCGTGACTAGCGGGAACTACAATGAG. Variable domain in full (rest from reference TRBV5-1 and TRBJ2-1): KAGVTQTPRYLIKTRGQQVTLSCSPISGHRSVSWYQQTPGQGLQFLFEYFSETQRNKGNFPGRFSGRQFSNSRSEMNVSTLELGDSALYLCASSVTSGNYNEQFFGPGTRLTVL.

Details on this clone: The read ends 3 residues early relative to the CDR3; the germline J gene fills the gap. The chain joins TRBV2 to TRBJ2-1; the D gene is possibly TRBD1 (6 bases). V dropped 2 bases and J dropped 0 bases, with 14 bases sitting between them. The CDR3 spans 17 residues. Germline V lookup: CDR1 SNHLY, CDR2 FYNNEI. CDR3 bases read: TGTGCCAGCAGTGAATGGGGGCAGCCCGGCTCCTACAATGAG. Its protein product is CASSEWGQPGSYNE. The CDR3 reads in full as CASSEWGQPGSYNEQFF.

With respect to this clone: The read is 3 residues too short to cover the CDR3 end, so that end is filled in from the germline J gene. The chain recombines TRBV19 with TRBJ1-2, with 8 bases fitting TRBD1. The CDR3 sequence is 17 residues long. V shed 3 bases, J shed 4 bases, and the junction held 13 bases outside the gene matches. Germline V gene sequence: CDR1 LNHDA, CDR2 SQIVND (reference sequence). Here the CDR3 reads CASSIQDGTGGIYGYTF. The part of the CDR3 DNA that was read is TGTGCCAGTAGTATTCAAGACGGGACAGGAGGCATCTATGGC.